This T cell receptor beta chain is from a study of CD8+CD57+ T cells in acquired aplastic anemia. CD8+CD57+ cell expansion had been shown by flow cytometry in patients chosen for sequencing. By the time of blood sampling, patients had still received no therapy. Investigators profiled TCR beta VDJ and CDR3 from genomic DNA template. TCRdb reprocessed the reads with MiXCR, giving one entry per CDR3 protein. The sample yields some 180,000 distinct CDR3 sequences, approximately 48% seen once. This clonotype was obtained from a human donor with aplastic anemia. Sequencing was done on a sample of sorted CD4+, CD8+, or CD8+CD57+ T cells (not recorded which) from PBMCs.

CDR3 sequence: CSARTGPPNEQFF. CDR3 DNA: TGCAGTGCCCGGACAGGGCCCCCCAATGAGCAGTTCTTC. The rearrangement links TRBV20-1 to TRBJ2-1; 8 bases fit TRBD1. With V trimmed by 6 bases and J by 6 bases, 7 bases remained unmatched. Looked up from germline, CDR1 is DFQATT and CDR2 is SNEGSKA (reference sequence). The CDR3 runs to 13 residues.